A single sample is the source of the 11 T cell receptor beta chains below, sequenced in a study of shared clonotypes between healthy human individuals. TCRdb's copy holds only in-frame clones and misses some; the assay was immunoSEQ multiplex PCR. Here the sample spans around 2,000,000 clones, roughly 95% being singletons. Sequences were obtained from naive CD4+ T cells sorted from blood. The subset here: CD45RA+ positively selected. These receptors all stem from a man aged 18 to 29 in good health.

This sequence joins TRBV6-1 and TRBJ2-3; no definite D call. The V and J ends lost 5 bases and 5 bases respectively, with 17 bases between them. The CDR3 is 15 amino acids. Looked up from germline, CDR1 is MNHNS and CDR2 is SASEGT. The DNA for the CDR3 is TGTGCCAGCAGTAACACATACCAATTCCAAGATACGCAGTATTTT. Translated, it gives CASSNTYQFQDTQYF.

CDR3 protein: CAISEVSSGGQETQYF. In nucleotides, the CDR3 is TGTGCCATCAGTGAGGTGTCTAGCGGGGGCCAAGAGACCCAGTACTTC. The V and J genes are TRBV10-3 and TRBJ2-5; TRBD2 matches 10 bases. Losses at the gene ends were 2 bases for V and 1 base for J; bases not matched to a gene: 4. The V gene's germline CDR1 is ENHRY and CDR2 SYGVKD. The CDR3 spans 16 residues.

The chain joins TRBV7-2 to TRBJ1-1; tentative D call: TRBD1 (5 bases). Trimming left V 6 bases short and J 6 bases short, with 17 bases between. The CDR3 is made up of 14 amino acids. The V gene's germline CDR1 is SGHTA and CDR2 FQGNSA. The CDR3 DNA reads TGTGCCAGCAGGCCGACGGGGCCCGTGTCTGAAGCTTTCTTT. This gives the protein CASRPTGPVSEAFF.

The rearrangement uses TRBV5-1 and TRBJ1-5, with D unresolved. CDR1 and CDR2 (germline): SGHRS, YFSETQ. CDR3 size: 14 residues. Between the trimmed V and J ends, which lost 0 bases and 2 bases, there was a span of 6 bases. In DNA form, the CDR3 reads TGCGCCAGCAGCTTGGAGTACGGCAATCAGCCCCAGCATTTT. Amino acid sequence: CASSLEYGNQPQHF. Looking up the rest from reference TRBV5-1 and TRBJ1-5 gives the full variable domain: KAGVTQTPRYLIKTRGQQVTLSCSPISGHRSVSWYQQTPGQGLQFLFEYFSETQRNKGNFPGRFSGRQFSNSRSEMNVSTLELGDSALYLCASSLEYGNQPQHFGDGTRLSIL.

This clone was found once. The chain recombines TRBV4-1 with TRBJ2-7; the D is unclear. CDR1 MGHRA and CDR2 YSYEKL come from the germline V gene. CDR3 length: 13 amino acids. Trimming cost V 0 bases and J 3 bases, with 6 bases left between them. The chain's CDR3 is CASSQEQNYEQYF. DNA of the CDR3: TGCGCCAGCAGCCAAGAACAGAACTACGAGCAGTACTTC.

In this sample, this clone turned up once. Distinct nucleotide sequences in the sample also encode this CDR3. The V and J genes are TRBV28 and TRBJ1-5; D call uncertain. Looked up from germline, CDR1 is MDHEN and CDR2 is SYDVKM. Trimming pared 4 bases from V and 2 bases from J, leaving 15 bases between. CDR3 length: 16 residues. This chain's CDR3 is CASSSPTGLGNQPQHF. The CDR3 DNA is TGTGCCAGCAGTTCCCCAACCGGCCTGGGCAATCAGCCCCAGCATTTT.

As concerns this clone: The sample has other DNA sequences that encode this CDR3 too. CDR3 residues: CSARDSYGYTF. The CDR3 region has the DNA TGCAGTGCTAGAGACAGTTATGGCTACACCTTC. The rearrangement joins TRBV20-1 to TRBJ1-2, with D unresolved. The V and J ends lost 0 bases and 5 bases respectively, with 4 bases between them. The CDR3 has 11 amino acids. CDR1 and CDR2 from the germline V gene are DFQATT and SNEGSKA (reference sequence).

The chain has TRBV7-2 and TRBJ2-7, with 7 bases aligning to TRBD2. The junction had 5 bases not matched to a gene; V was cut back by 1 base and J by 5 bases. Germline lookup yields CDR1 SGHTA and CDR2 FQGNSA. The length of the CDR3 is 14 residues. Here the CDR3 DNA reads TGTGCCAGCAGCTTAGTCGCGGGAGTAAACGAGCAGTACTTC. Its translation: CASSLVAGVNEQYF.

Concerning this clone: Relative to the germline gene, one junction end is altered; a read error may explain this. J is TRBJ1-4 and V is TRBV7-7; TRBD1 matches at 7 bases. There are 14 residues in the CDR3. Germline-derived CDR1 and CDR2 are SSHAT and FNYEAQ (reference sequence). The CDR3 protein is CASSLKGANEKLFF. The CDR3 nucleotides are TGTGCTAGCAGCTTAAAGGGGGCCAATGAAAAACTGTTTTTT.

With respect to this clone: Additional DNA sequences in this sample encode the identical CDR3. The CDR3 is CASSLAGTSGFYEQYF. In DNA form, the CDR3 reads TGTGCCAGCAGCTTAGCAGGGACTAGCGGTTTCTACGAGCAGTACTTC. The chain recombines TRBV7-2 with TRBJ2-7; 11 bases match TRBD2. Per the germline V gene, CDR1 is SGHTA and CDR2 is FQGNSA. This CDR3 has 16 amino acids. V lost 0 bases, J lost 3 bases, and 4 bases stayed unmatched.

The rearrangement uses TRBV10-3 and TRBJ2-1; D is uncertain. Germline CDR1 and CDR2: ENHRY and SYGVKD. Trimming removed 0 bases from V and 5 bases from J, with 8 bases in between. This CDR3 has 14 amino acids. CDR3 protein: CAISESGPHNEQFF. CDR3 nucleotide sequence: TGTGCCATCAGTGAGTCGGGCCCACACAATGAGCAGTTCTTC.